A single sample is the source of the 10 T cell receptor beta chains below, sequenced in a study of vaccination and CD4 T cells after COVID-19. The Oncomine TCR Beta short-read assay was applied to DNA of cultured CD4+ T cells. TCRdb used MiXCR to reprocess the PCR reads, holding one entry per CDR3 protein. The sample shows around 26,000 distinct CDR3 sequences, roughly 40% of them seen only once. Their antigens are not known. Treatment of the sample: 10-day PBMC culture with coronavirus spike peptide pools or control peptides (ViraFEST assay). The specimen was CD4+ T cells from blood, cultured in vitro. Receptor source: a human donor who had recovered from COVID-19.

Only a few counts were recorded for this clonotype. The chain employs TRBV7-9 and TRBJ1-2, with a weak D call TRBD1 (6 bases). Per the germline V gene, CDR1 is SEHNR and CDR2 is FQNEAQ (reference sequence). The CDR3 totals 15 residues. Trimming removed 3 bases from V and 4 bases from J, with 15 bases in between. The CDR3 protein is CASSFLGGQSYGYTF. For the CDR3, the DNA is TGTGCCAGCAGCTTCCTGGGGGGGCAGAGCTATGGCTACACCTTC.

The CDR3 region has the DNA TGTGCCAGCAAGGAGGGCTGCTACACCTTC. Encoded protein: CASKEGCYTF. The rearrangement links TRBV25-1 to TRBJ1-2; D ambiguous. The CDR3 is made up of 10 amino acids. The V gene lost 7 bases and the J gene lost 9 bases, with 9 bases spanning the gap. CDR1 and CDR2 (germline): MGHDK, SYGVNS.

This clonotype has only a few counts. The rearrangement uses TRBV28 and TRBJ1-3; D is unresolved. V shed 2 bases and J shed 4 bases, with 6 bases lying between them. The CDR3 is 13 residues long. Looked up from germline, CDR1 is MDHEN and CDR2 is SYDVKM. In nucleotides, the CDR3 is TGTGCCAGCAGTTTAGGGGTCGGAAACACCATATATTTT. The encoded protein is CASSLGVGNTIYF.

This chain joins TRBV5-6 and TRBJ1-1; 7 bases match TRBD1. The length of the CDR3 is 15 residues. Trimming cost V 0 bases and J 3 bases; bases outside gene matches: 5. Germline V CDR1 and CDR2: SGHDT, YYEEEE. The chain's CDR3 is CASSLVGGEDTEAFF. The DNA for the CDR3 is TGTGCCAGCAGCTTGGTAGGGGGCGAGGACACTGAAGCTTTCTTT.

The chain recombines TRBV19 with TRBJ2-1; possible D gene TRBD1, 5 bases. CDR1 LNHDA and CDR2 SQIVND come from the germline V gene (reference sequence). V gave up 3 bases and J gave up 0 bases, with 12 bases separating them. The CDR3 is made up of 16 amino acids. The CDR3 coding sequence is TGTGCCAGTAGTATTAGGACAATCAGCTCCTACAATGAGCAGTTCTTC. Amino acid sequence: CASSIRTISSYNEQFF.

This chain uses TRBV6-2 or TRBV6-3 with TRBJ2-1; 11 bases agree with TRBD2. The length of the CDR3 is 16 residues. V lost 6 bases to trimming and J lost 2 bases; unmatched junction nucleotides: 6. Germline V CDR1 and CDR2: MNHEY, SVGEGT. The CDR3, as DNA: TGTGCCAGCAGCCGGACTAGCGGGCTTACCTACAATGAGCAGTTCTTC. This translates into CASSRTSGLTYNEQFF.

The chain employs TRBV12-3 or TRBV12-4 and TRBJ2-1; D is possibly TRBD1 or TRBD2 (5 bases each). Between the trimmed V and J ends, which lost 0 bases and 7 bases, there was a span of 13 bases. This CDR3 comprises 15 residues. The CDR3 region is CASSLATVRENEQFF. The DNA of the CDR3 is TGTGCCAGCAGTTTAGCGACAGTCAGGGAGAATGAGCAGTTCTTC.

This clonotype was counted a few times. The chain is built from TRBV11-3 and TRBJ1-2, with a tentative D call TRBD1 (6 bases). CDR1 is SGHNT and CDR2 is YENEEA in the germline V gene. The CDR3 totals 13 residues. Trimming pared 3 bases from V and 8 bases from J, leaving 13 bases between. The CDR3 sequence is CASSFRGGYGYTF. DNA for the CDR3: TGTGCCAGCAGCTTCAGGGGAGGTTACGGCTACACCTTC.

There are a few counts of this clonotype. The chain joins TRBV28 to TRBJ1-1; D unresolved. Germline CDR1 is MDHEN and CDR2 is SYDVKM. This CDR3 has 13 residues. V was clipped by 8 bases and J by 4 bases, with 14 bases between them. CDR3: CASSIMRATEAFF. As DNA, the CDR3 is TGTGCCAGCTCTATCATGAGGGCCACTGAAGCTTTCTTT.

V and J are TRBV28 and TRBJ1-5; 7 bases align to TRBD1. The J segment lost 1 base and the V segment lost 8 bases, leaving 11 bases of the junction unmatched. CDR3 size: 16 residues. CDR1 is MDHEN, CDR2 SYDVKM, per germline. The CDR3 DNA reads TGTGCCAGCCCACCAGGGGGGCAGGGGAGCAATCAGCCCCAGCATTTT. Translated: CASPPGGQGSNQPQHF.